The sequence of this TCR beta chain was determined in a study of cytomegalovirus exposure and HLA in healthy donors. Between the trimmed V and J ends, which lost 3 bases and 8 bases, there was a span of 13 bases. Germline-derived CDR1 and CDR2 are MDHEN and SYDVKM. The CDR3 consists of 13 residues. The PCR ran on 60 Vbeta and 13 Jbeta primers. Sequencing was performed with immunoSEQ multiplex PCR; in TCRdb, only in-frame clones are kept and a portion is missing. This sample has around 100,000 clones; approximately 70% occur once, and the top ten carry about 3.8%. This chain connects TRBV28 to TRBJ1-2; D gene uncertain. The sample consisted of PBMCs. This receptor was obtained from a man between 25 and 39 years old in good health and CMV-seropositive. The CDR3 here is CASSLEGGRGYTF. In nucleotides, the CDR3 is TGTGCCAGCAGTTTGGAGGGAGGACGGGGCTACACCTTC.